Many counts were recorded for the clone carrying this T cell receptor (beta chain). The time point was: persistent/refractory GD, antithyroid drugs over 5 years with positive TRAb. RNA extracted from PBMCs served as the sequencing template. These data are taken from a study of regulatory T cells in long-lasting Graves disease. Whole-study context: Over 5 years of antithyroid drugs plus positive TSH receptor antibodies defined persistent Graves' disease.

Germline CDR1 and CDR2: DFQATT and SNEGSKA (reference sequence). With 5 bases removed from V and 7 bases from J, the gap between germline ends came to 26 bases. The CDR3 contains 16 residues. Through Arm-PCR of CDR3 regions and iRepertoire HTBI primers, TCR beta libraries were built. MiXCR, applied by TCRdb to the multiplex PCR reads, yields one record per CDR3 protein. The table has about 340,000 distinct CDR3 sequences, less than 20% seen once. V is TRBV20-1 and J is TRBJ2-5; tentative D call: TRBD2 (5 bases). This clonotype was sampled from a female donor with Graves disease. The sequencing used peripheral blood mononuclear cells (PBMCs), collected when the disease was refractory, from a patient treated with antithyroid drugs. CDR3 coding DNA: TGCAGTGCTCTTAAATGGAACCCCTTGAAGGAGGTGACCCAGTACTTC. This translates into CSALKWNPLKEVTQYF.